The 23 T cell receptor beta chains below were found in one sample sequenced in a study of a mutant IDH1 vaccine in newly diagnosed glioma. Only in-frame clones appear in the TCRdb table, and some are missing; sequencing was by immunoSEQ multiplex PCR. This sample carries tens of thousands of clones, over 75% of them seen once, and the ten largest clones take roughly a fifth. As to time point: baseline, week 1 (first vaccination visit). This sample's treatment: pre-vaccination baseline after standard-of-care therapy. Sequencing used PBMCs, obtained from a glioma patient treated with radiotherapy, temozolomide or both. The receptor source for this set is a man younger than 40 with glioma.

The rearrangement uses TRBV19 and TRBJ2-5; 7 bases match TRBD1. Trimming at V came to 6 bases and at J to 4 bases, leaving 5 bases not matched to a gene. CDR3 length: 13 amino acids. The V gene's germline CDR1 is LNHDA and CDR2 SQIVND (reference sequence). The CDR3 loop is CASSTGARETQYF. The CDR3 bases are TGTGCCAGTAGCACAGGGGCGAGAGAGACCCAGTACTTC.

This clone was seen once. V and J are TRBV4-3 and TRBJ2-1; tentatively, D is TRBD1 (5 bases). The germline CDR1 and CDR2 sequences are LGHNA and YSLEER. The CDR3 consists of 15 residues. The V and J ends lost 0 bases and 2 bases respectively, with 8 bases between them. CDR3 amino acids: CASSQETDAYNEQFF. The CDR3 DNA is TGCGCCAGCAGCCAAGAGACAGATGCCTACAATGAGCAGTTCTTC.

The chain couples TRBV30 to TRBJ1-3; D is ambiguous. Trimming shortened V by 0 bases and J by 0 bases, and 9 bases separated the two germline ends. Per germline, CDR1 GTSNPN and CDR2 SVGIG (reference sequence). The CDR3 is made up of 15 amino acids. In DNA form, the CDR3 reads TGTGCCTGGAGTGTCCCCAATGACTCTGGAAACACCATATATTTT. Protein sequence: CAWSVPNDSGNTIYF.

The CDR3 region is CASSMDRGLGEQFF. The CDR3 DNA reads as TGTGCCAGTAGTATGGACAGGGGGCTTGGTGAGCAGTTCTTC. J is TRBJ2-1 and V is TRBV19, with 11 bases that match TRBD1. The CDR3 consists of 14 residues. Germline trimming cut 3 bases from V and 9 bases from J; bases unmatched to any gene: 4. From germline, CDR1 is LNHDA and CDR2 SQIVND (reference sequence).

This chain links TRBV7-2 with TRBJ2-5, with 11 bases aligning to TRBD2. The germline CDR1 and CDR2 sequences are SGHTA and FQGNSA. The CDR3 sequence is 17 residues long. Trimming took 3 bases from V and 2 from J; bases not matched to a gene: 8. CDR3 sequence reads: CASSFGTSGLWQETQYF. The CDR3 DNA is TGTGCCAGCAGCTTCGGGACTAGCGGCTTATGGCAAGAGACCCAGTACTTC.

The CDR3 sequence is CASSIENDEQYF. CDR3 in DNA: TGTGCCAGCAGCATAGAGAACGACGAGCAGTACTTC. V gene TRBV6-6 combines with J gene TRBJ2-7; D remains ambiguous. V lost 6 bases and J 5 bases, leaving 11 bases between the germline ends. Germline CDR1 reads MNHNY; CDR2 reads SVGAGI (reference sequence). CDR3 length: 12 residues.

The chain has TRBV4-1 and TRBJ2-2, with 8 positions matching TRBD1. With V trimmed by 1 base and J by 4 bases, 11 bases remained unmatched. From germline, CDR1 is MGHRA and CDR2 YSYEKL. The length of the CDR3 is 18 residues. CDR3 residues: CASSQVAGGLEGTGELFF. The CDR3, as DNA: TGCGCCAGCAGCCAAGTGGCAGGGGGCCTTGAGGGCACCGGGGAGCTGTTTTTT.

The V call is TRBV28, the J call TRBJ1-6, with D hard to call. V lost 6 bases and J 5 bases, leaving 8 bases between the germline ends. Germline V gene sequence: CDR1 MDHEN, CDR2 SYDVKM. CDR3 length equals 13 residues. The CDR3: CASSRIDNSPLHF. CDR3 DNA sequence: TGTGCCAGCAGCCGCATTGATAATTCACCCCTCCACTTT.

The count of this clone is one. Written as DNA, the CDR3 is TGTGCCAGCAGCGGGACAGGGGACCTAGTGATTGAAGCTTTCTTT. It codes for CASSGTGDLVIEAFF. The gene calls are TRBV27 and TRBJ1-1; TRBD1 matches at 10 bases. There are 15 residues in the CDR3. CDR1 is MNHEY and CDR2 is SMNVEV in the germline V gene (reference sequence). V lost 6 bases to trimming and J lost 7 bases; unmatched junction nucleotides: 11.

A single count supports this clone. The V call is TRBV27, the J call TRBJ1-2; D is perhaps TRBD1 (6 bases). CDR1 and CDR2 from the germline V gene are MNHEY and SMNVEV (reference sequence). The CDR3 extends over 14 amino acids. The germline V and J ends were trimmed by 2 bases and 4 bases, with 11 bases remaining between them. CDR3 DNA: TGTGCCAGCAGTTTAGAGGGCAGGGGCTATGGCTACACCTTC. Translated: CASSLEGRGYGYTF.

The chain has TRBV5-8 and TRBJ1-4; a possible D gene is TRBD1 (6 bases). Germline lookup yields CDR1 SGHTS and CDR2 YDEGEE. Trimming shortened V by 1 base and J by 0 bases, and 16 bases separated the two germline ends. The length of the CDR3 is 18 residues. The CDR3 bases are TGTGCCAGCAGCTTGCCGGGGGCCCCAATTGCAACTAATGAAAAACTGTTTTTT. Its translation is CASSLPGAPIATNEKLFF.

The rearrangement joins TRBV5-4 to TRBJ1-1, with 7 bases aligning to TRBD1. Trimming removed 4 bases from V and 5 bases from J; junction bases left unmatched: 14. CDR1 is SGHNT and CDR2 is YYREEE in the germline V gene (reference sequence). The CDR3 contains 16 residues. The CDR3 here is CASSLNRGQDRTEAFF. CDR3 in DNA: TGTGCCAGCAGCCTTAACAGGGGCCAGGATCGAACTGAAGCTTTCTTT.

The chain has TRBV19 and TRBJ1-6; 7 nucleotides align to TRBD1. CDR1 LNHDA and CDR2 SQIVND come from the germline V gene (reference sequence). The CDR3 has 14 residues. The junction had 6 bases not matched to a gene; V was cut back by 4 bases and J by 9 bases. The CDR3 loop reads CASSTGTEVSPLHF. CDR3 bases: TGTGCCAGTAGTACCGGGACAGAGGTTTCACCCCTCCACTTT.

V gene TRBV27 combines with J gene TRBJ1-5, with TRBD1 matching 9 bases. Germline lookup yields CDR1 MNHEY and CDR2 SMNVEV (reference sequence). Trimming at V came to 6 bases and at J to 0 bases, leaving 9 bases not matched to a gene. This CDR3 has 17 residues. In DNA, the CDR3 is TGTGCCAGCAGAACACAGGGGGCGGGTCCTAGCAATCAGCCCCAGCATTTT. It codes for CASRTQGAGPSNQPQHF.

In nucleotides, the CDR3 is TGTGCCAGCAGCTTAGGGGTGAGGGGCGCAGGGGAAAATTCACCCCTCCACTTT. It yields the protein CASSLGVRGAGENSPLHF. This sequence joins TRBV7-6 and TRBJ1-6; D is perhaps TRBD1 (6 bases). The CDR3 loop spans 18 amino acids. V was cut by 1 base and J by 7 bases, with 20 bases left in between. CDR1 and CDR2 (germline): SGHVS, FNYEAQ.

CDR3 nucleotide sequence: TGTGCCAGCAGCCCTCCCTGGGATCCGAACACCGGGGAGCTGTTTTTT. Translated, it gives CASSPPWDPNTGELFF. V is TRBV28 and J is TRBJ2-2; D uncertain. The V and J ends lost 6 bases and 0 bases respectively, with 14 bases between them. The length of the CDR3 is 16 residues. From germline, CDR1 is MDHEN and CDR2 SYDVKM.

The J gene is TRBJ2-5, the V gene TRBV10-3; 11 bases agree with TRBD2. CDR3 size: 16 residues. Germline-derived CDR1 and CDR2 are ENHRY and SYGVKD. The ends lost 3 bases at V and 7 bases at J; junction bases unmatched: 10. DNA of the CDR3: TGTGCCATCAGTGATGGTAGCGGGGGGGGATCATCGACCCAGTACTTC. Encoded protein: CAISDGSGGGSSTQYF.

The chain recombines TRBV6-5 with TRBJ2-6; D gene uncertain. With 0 bases removed from V and 0 bases from J, the gap between germline ends came to 3 bases. The CDR3 sequence is 15 residues long. The germline V gene has CDR1 MNHEY and CDR2 SVGAGI. CDR3 nucleotide sequence: TGTGCCAGCAGTTACTCGAGCTCTGGGGCCAACGTCCTGACTTTC. Protein sequence: CASSYSSSGANVLTF.

The chain is built from TRBV23-1 and TRBJ1-5; 9 nucleotides line up with TRBD1. TRBV23-1 is classed as an ORF, of uncertain function. J was trimmed by 5 bases and V by 4 bases; bases with no gene match: 9. This CDR3 comprises 16 residues. The CDR3 protein is CASSPKDRGLYQPQHF. The CDR3 bases are TGCGCCAGCAGTCCAAAGGACAGGGGACTTTATCAGCCCCAGCATTTT.

This chain connects TRBV5-1 to TRBJ2-3; D remains ambiguous. Trimming cost V 1 base and J 3 bases, with 9 bases left between them. The CDR3 contains 14 residues. CDR1 is SGHRS, CDR2 YFSETQ, per germline. CDR3 in amino acids: CASSLSTPTDTQYF. In DNA form, the CDR3 reads TGCGCCAGCAGCTTGAGCACTCCGACAGATACGCAGTATTTT.

This clone was picked up one time. CDR3 DNA: TGCGCCAGCAGCCAAACAAACAGGGCGGGTGGGGAAAAACTGTTTTTT. It codes for CASSQTNRAGGEKLFF. The genes are TRBV4-1 and TRBJ1-4; perhaps TRBD1 as D (6 bases). The V and J ends lost 2 bases and 8 bases respectively, with 18 bases between them. This CDR3 contains 16 residues. CDR1 MGHRA and CDR2 YSYEKL come from the germline V gene.

The rearrangement links TRBV27 to TRBJ2-3, with 9 bases lining up with TRBD2. Looked up from germline, CDR1 is MNHEY and CDR2 is SMNVEV (reference sequence). The CDR3 is made up of 16 amino acids. Trimming removed 7 bases from V and 6 bases from J; junction bases left unmatched: 14. The CDR3 DNA reads as TGTGCCAGCACCCTACTAGCGGGTGGGAGGGGGGATACGCAGTATTTT. Its translation: CASTLLAGGRGDTQYF.

This clone turned up a few times. The chain couples TRBV27 to TRBJ2-7; no firm D call. Trimming pared 8 bases from V and 6 bases from J, leaving 17 bases between. CDR1 is MNHEY and CDR2 is SMNVEV in the germline V gene (reference sequence). The CDR3 extends over 13 amino acids. This chain's CDR3 is CASGGRLHGEQYF. Written as DNA, the CDR3 is TGTGCCAGCGGCGGCAGGTTACACGGCGAGCAGTACTTC.